A single sample gave rise to the 27 T cell receptor beta chains below, sequenced in a study of blood T cell repertoires in COVID-19. Generated by immunoSEQ multiplex PCR, the TCRdb table keeps only in-frame clones and is missing some. The sample shows some 120,000 clones, roughly 83% of them seen only once. The sample was peripheral blood. These receptors were collected from a man aged 35-49 years with active or convalescent COVID-19.

The V and J genes are TRBV6-5 and TRBJ2-7; possibly TRBD2 for D (6 bases). Trimming removed 0 bases from V and 3 bases from J, with 12 bases in between. This CDR3 is 15 amino acids long. Per the germline V gene, CDR1 is MNHEY and CDR2 is SVGAGI. The CDR3 bases are TGTGCCAGCAGTTACTCGAAACTAGCCAACTACGAGCAGTACTTC. This translates into CASSYSKLANYEQYF.

This clone appeared many times. V and J are TRBV2 and TRBJ1-6; possible D gene TRBD1, 6 bases. Looked up from germline, CDR1 is SNHLY and CDR2 is FYNNEI. This CDR3 is built from 13 residues. Deletions cut 2 bases from V and 8 bases from J, with 7 bases between. The CDR3 sequence: CASSEQGYSPLHF. DNA for the CDR3: TGTGCCAGCAGTGAACAGGGGTATTCACCCCTCCACTTT. Variable domain in full (rest from reference TRBV2 and TRBJ1-6): EPEVTQTPSHQVTQMGQEVILRCVPISNHLYFYWYRQILGQKVEFLVSFYNNEISEKSEIFDDQFSVERPDGSNFTLKIRSTKLEDSAMYFCASSEQGYSPLHFGNGTRLTVT.

V usage is TRBV24-1 and J usage is TRBJ1-2; maybe TRBD1 (5 bases). The CDR3 contains 13 residues. Trimming removed 7 bases from V and 0 bases from J, with 8 bases in between. CDR1 and CDR2 (germline): KGHDR, SFDVKD. Written as DNA, the CDR3 is TGTGCCACCAGGGACACCTCTAACTATGGCTACACCTTC. This sequence encodes CATRDTSNYGYTF.

CDR3 sequence reads: CASSSRGVDTEAFF. The CDR3 DNA reads TGTGCCAGCAGTAGCAGGGGCGTTGACACTGAAGCTTTCTTT. The J gene is TRBJ1-1, the V gene TRBV2, with a tentative D call TRBD1 (6 bases). Per the germline V gene, CDR1 is SNHLY and CDR2 is FYNNEI. The CDR3 has 14 amino acids. V lost 5 bases to trimming and J lost 3 bases, with 13 bases between them.

This clone showed up just once. V gene TRBV2 combines with J gene TRBJ1-3, with a tentative D call TRBD1 (5 bases). Germline-derived CDR1 and CDR2 are SNHLY and FYNNEI. V dropped 11 bases and J dropped 9 bases, with 23 bases sitting between them. The CDR3 runs 14 residues. CDR3 protein: CASPGGVGEGTIYF. DNA of the CDR3: TGTGCCTCCCCCGGGGGAGTAGGCGAAGGCACCATATATTTT.

This clone was detected only once. The rearrangement uses TRBV6-6 and TRBJ1-5; D uncertain. Germline V lookup: CDR1 MNHNY, CDR2 SVGAGI (reference sequence). V shed 5 bases and J shed 2 bases, with 16 bases lying between them. CDR3 length: 16 amino acids. CDR3 region: CASSPATLGGNQPQHF. The CDR3 DNA is TGTGCCAGCAGTCCCGCCACTTTGGGAGGCAATCAGCCCCAGCATTTT.

The chain is built from TRBV10-3 and TRBJ1-1, with TRBD1 identical over 8 bases. The CDR3 contains 15 residues. The V and J ends lost 3 bases and 4 bases, in that order; junction bases with no gene match: 7. CDR1 and CDR2 (germline): ENHRY, SYGVKD. CDR3 sequence reads: CAISDPDRVGTEAFF. The CDR3 DNA sequence: TGTGCCATCAGTGACCCGGACAGGGTGGGCACTGAAGCTTTCTTT.

This clone was seen just once. The rearrangement links TRBV18 to TRBJ2-7; TRBD1 is a possible D gene (6 bases). The V end was cut by 3 bases, the J end by 2 bases, with 14 bases between. Germline CDR1 and CDR2: KGHSH and LQKENI. The CDR3 is 15 amino acids. The DNA of the CDR3 is TGTGCCAGCTCACCCCGGGACACGACTACCTACGAGCAGTACTTC. The encoded protein is CASSPRDTTTYEQYF.

V is TRBV11-3 and J is TRBJ1-2; D gene uncertain. Per the germline V gene, CDR1 is SGHNT and CDR2 is YENEEA. Trimming removed 3 bases from V and 3 bases from J, with 14 bases in between. This CDR3 contains 15 residues. CDR3 sequence reads: CASSFTRVEDYGYTF. The CDR3 nucleotides are TGTGCCAGCAGCTTTACGAGGGTGGAGGACTATGGCTACACCTTC.

The V and J genes are TRBV9 and TRBJ2-7; D is perhaps TRBD2 (5 bases). V was pared by 1 base and J by 10 bases, with 12 bases between. Germline loops: CDR1 SGDLS, CDR2 YYNGEE. The CDR3 is made up of 12 amino acids. CDR3 residues: CASSVWTLRQYF. The CDR3 DNA reads as TGTGCCAGCAGCGTATGGACTCTAAGACAGTACTTC.

V is TRBV27 and J is TRBJ1-1, with D possibly being TRBD1 (6 bases). CDR3 size: 14 residues. V lost 5 bases to trimming and J lost 4 bases, with 14 bases between them. Germline assignment: CDR1 MNHEY and CDR2 SMNVEV (reference sequence). CDR3: CASSLDSIVTEAFF. CDR3 DNA: TGTGCCAGCAGTCTGGACAGCATTGTCACTGAAGCTTTCTTT.

V usage is TRBV7-2 and J usage is TRBJ2-3, with 7 bases that match TRBD2. The CDR3 sequence is 17 residues long. Germline assignment: CDR1 SGHTA and CDR2 FQGNSA. V gave up 4 bases and J gave up 0 bases; unmatched junction bases: 10. The CDR3 bases are TGTGCCAGCAGCTCACCCACAGCGGGACTAAGCACAGATACGCAGTATTTT. Its protein product is CASSSPTAGLSTDTQYF.

The V call is TRBV4-2, the J call TRBJ1-3; the D gene is possibly TRBD1 (6 bases). V lost 1 base and J lost 3, with 7 bases in between. The CDR3 runs to 14 residues. The germline V gene has CDR1 LGHNA and CDR2 YNFKEQ. The CDR3 loop is CASSQGRGGNTIYF. CDR3 DNA sequence: TGTGCCAGCAGCCAAGGCAGGGGTGGAAACACCATATATTTT.

The V call is TRBV14, the J call TRBJ1-2; 9 bases are shared with TRBD1. The trim removed 6 bases at V and 6 bases at J, leaving 8 bases unmatched. CDR3 length equals 14 residues. CDR1 is SGHDN and CDR2 is FVKESK in the germline V gene. The CDR3: CASSPRTGVNGYTF. In DNA, the CDR3 is TGTGCCAGCAGTCCGAGGACAGGGGTAAATGGCTACACCTTC.

The chain links TRBV9 to TRBJ2-3, with a weak D call TRBD2 (5 bases). Trimming took off 4 bases at V and 3 bases at J, with 15 bases between the two ends. This CDR3 comprises 15 residues. CDR1 SGDLS and CDR2 YYNGEE come from the germline V gene. The CDR3 reads CASSSYRGVTDTQYF. The CDR3 nucleotides are TGTGCCAGCAGCTCCTATCGGGGTGTAACAGATACGCAGTATTTT.

This rearrangement joins TRBV9 to TRBJ1-2, with TRBD1 identical over 8 bases. The CDR3 is 13 amino acids. V lost 3 bases to trimming and J lost 4 bases; unmatched junction nucleotides: 2. Germline V lookup: CDR1 SGDLS, CDR2 YYNGEE. The DNA of the CDR3 is TGTGCCAGCAGCGCAGGGGGCGGCTATGGCTACACCTTC. It is translated as CASSAGGGYGYTF.

V usage is TRBV9 and J usage is TRBJ2-1; tentatively, D is TRBD2 (6 bases). This CDR3 has 15 amino acids. V was clipped by 0 bases and J by 6 bases, with 13 bases between them. Germline values: CDR1 SGDLS, CDR2 YYNGEE. This CDR3 is CASSVGDSPGNEQFF. The CDR3 DNA reads as TGTGCCAGCAGCGTAGGGGACTCCCCCGGCAATGAGCAGTTCTTC.

This rearrangement joins TRBV6-2 or TRBV6-3 to TRBJ2-1, with 8 bases fitting TRBD2. The CDR3 has 17 amino acids. The J segment lost 0 bases and the V segment lost 5 bases, leaving 9 bases of the junction unmatched. Germline V gene sequence: CDR1 MNHEY, CDR2 SVGEGT. This CDR3 reads CASSGQAGVFSYNEQFF. CDR3 DNA sequence: TGTGCCAGCAGTGGCCAAGCGGGAGTCTTCTCCTACAATGAGCAGTTCTTC.

This chain joins TRBV11-2 and TRBJ2-3; a possible D gene is TRBD1 (5 bases). Germline CDR1 is SGHAT and CDR2 is FQNNGV. With 1 base removed from V and 6 bases from J, the gap between germline ends came to 14 bases. This CDR3 has 15 residues. The CDR3: CASSLVGGAGDTQYF. For the CDR3, the DNA is TGTGCCAGCAGCTTAGTTGGTGGGGCCGGGGATACGCAGTATTTT. The complete variable domain, with remaining parts taken from reference TRBV11-2 and TRBJ2-3, reads EAGVAQSPRYKIIEKRQSVAFWCNPISGHATLYWYQQILGQGPKLLIQFQNNGVVDDSQLPKDRFSAERLKGVDSTLKIQPAKLEDSAVYLCASSLVGGAGDTQYFGPGTRLTVL.

This clone was recorded only once. V and J are TRBV27 and TRBJ1-6; 8 positions agree with TRBD1. Germline V CDR1 and CDR2: MNHEY, SMNVEV (reference sequence). V trimming: 6 bases; J trimming: 7 bases; junction bases outside the gene matches: 5. The CDR3 is 14 residues long. CDR3 residues: CASSPGQGNSPLHF. The CDR3 DNA reads TGTGCCAGCAGCCCCGGACAGGGAAATTCACCCCTCCACTTT.

J is TRBJ2-3 and V is TRBV11-3, with D possibly being TRBD2 (6 bases). CDR1 is SGHNT and CDR2 is YENEEA in the germline V gene. The CDR3 is made up of 16 amino acids. With 7 bases removed from V and 3 bases from J, the gap between germline ends came to 20 bases. CDR3 amino acids: CASTPGGGRGTDTQYF. The CDR3 nucleotides are TGTGCCAGCACCCCCGGGGGAGGACGGGGGACAGATACGCAGTATTTT. Together with reference TRBV11-3 and TRBJ2-3, the CDR3 gives the full variable domain: EAGVVQSPRYKIIEKKQPVAFWCNPISGHNTLYWYLQNLGQGPELLIRYENEEAVDDSQLPKDRFSAERLKGVDSTLKIQPAELGDSAVYLCASTPGGGRGTDTQYFGPGTRLTVL.

With respect to this clone: The same CDR3 can be traced to other DNA sequences in this sample. The rearrangement links TRBV5-1 to TRBJ1-3, with D possibly TRBD1 on 6 matching bases. Germline-derived CDR1 and CDR2 are SGHRS and YFSETQ. Between the trimmed V and J ends, which lost 0 bases and 1 base, there was a span of 11 bases. CDR3 size: 16 residues. The CDR3: CASSLEQGLSGNTIYF. The CDR3 coding sequence is TGCGCCAGCAGCTTGGAGCAGGGGTTATCTGGAAACACCATATATTTT. Full variable domain (outside the CDR3, taken from reference TRBV5-1 and TRBJ1-3): KAGVTQTPRYLIKTRGQQVTLSCSPISGHRSVSWYQQTPGQGLQFLFEYFSETQRNKGNFPGRFSGRQFSNSRSEMNVSTLELGDSALYLCASSLEQGLSGNTIYFGEGSWLTVV.

This clone was detected once. CDR3 sequence reads: CASSRITGIDGYTF. The CDR3 DNA is TGTGCCAGCAGCCGCATAACAGGGATCGATGGCTACACCTTC. The rearrangement links TRBV14 to TRBJ1-2; TRBD1 might be the D (6 bases). The CDR3 sequence is 14 residues long. Germline V lookup: CDR1 SGHDN, CDR2 FVKESK. Trimming stripped 4 bases from V and 6 bases from J, with 15 bases between.

The genes are TRBV19 and TRBJ1-2, with D maybe TRBD1 (5 bases). V was trimmed by 6 bases and J by 2 bases, leaving 16 bases between them. This CDR3 is built from 15 residues. Germline CDR1 reads LNHDA; CDR2 reads SQIVND (reference sequence). This CDR3 is CASSGRDSVNYGYTF. The CDR3 nucleotides read TGTGCCAGTAGCGGCCGGGACTCCGTCAACTATGGCTACACCTTC.

This clone occurred once. The rearrangement links TRBV2 to TRBJ1-2; D unresolved. The V end was cut by 6 bases, the J end by 8 bases, with 13 bases between. CDR1 and CDR2 from the germline V gene are SNHLY and FYNNEI. The CDR3 runs to 12 residues. The CDR3 coding sequence is TGTGCCAGCAGCCCCCTTGGGGAGGGCTACACCTTC. It yields the protein CASSPLGEGYTF. The variable domain in full, completed from reference TRBV2 and TRBJ1-2, reads EPEVTQTPSHQVTQMGQEVILRCVPISNHLYFYWYRQILGQKVEFLVSFYNNEISEKSEIFDDQFSVERPDGSNFTLKIRSTKLEDSAMYFCASSPLGEGYTFGSGTRLTVV.

V and J are TRBV27 and TRBJ2-4; TRBD2 aligns across 7 bases. Germline assignment: CDR1 MNHEY and CDR2 SMNVEV (reference sequence). The CDR3 totals 15 residues. Unmatched junction bases numbered 7, after V lost 8 bases and J lost 0 bases. CDR3 coding DNA: TGTGCCAGCCAACCGGGGGGTCTAGCCAAAAACATTCAGTACTTC. Translation gives CASQPGGLAKNIQYF.

CDR3 DNA: TGTGCCAGTAGTATATCGGGACAGGGGACGTACAATGAGCAGTTCTTC. Its protein is CASSISGQGTYNEQFF. The genes are TRBV19 and TRBJ2-1; 10 bases fit TRBD1. In germline, CDR1 is LNHDA, CDR2 SQIVND (reference sequence). CDR3 length: 16 residues. V lost 2 bases to trimming and J lost 4 bases; unmatched junction nucleotides: 5.